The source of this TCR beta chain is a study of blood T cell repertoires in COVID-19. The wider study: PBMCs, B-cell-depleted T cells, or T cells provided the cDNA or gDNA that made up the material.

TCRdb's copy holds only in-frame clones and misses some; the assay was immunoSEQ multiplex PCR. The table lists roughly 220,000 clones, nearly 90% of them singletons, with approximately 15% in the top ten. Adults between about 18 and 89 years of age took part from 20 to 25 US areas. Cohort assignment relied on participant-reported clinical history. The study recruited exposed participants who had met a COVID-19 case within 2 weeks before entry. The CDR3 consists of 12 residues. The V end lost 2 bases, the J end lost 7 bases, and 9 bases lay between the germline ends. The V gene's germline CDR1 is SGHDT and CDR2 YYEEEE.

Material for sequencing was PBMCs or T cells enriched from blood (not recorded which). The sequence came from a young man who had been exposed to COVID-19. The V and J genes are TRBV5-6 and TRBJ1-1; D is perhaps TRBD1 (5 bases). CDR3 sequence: CASSLPQGEAFF. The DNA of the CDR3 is TGTGCCAGCAGCTTACCCCAGGGTGAAGCTTTCTTT.